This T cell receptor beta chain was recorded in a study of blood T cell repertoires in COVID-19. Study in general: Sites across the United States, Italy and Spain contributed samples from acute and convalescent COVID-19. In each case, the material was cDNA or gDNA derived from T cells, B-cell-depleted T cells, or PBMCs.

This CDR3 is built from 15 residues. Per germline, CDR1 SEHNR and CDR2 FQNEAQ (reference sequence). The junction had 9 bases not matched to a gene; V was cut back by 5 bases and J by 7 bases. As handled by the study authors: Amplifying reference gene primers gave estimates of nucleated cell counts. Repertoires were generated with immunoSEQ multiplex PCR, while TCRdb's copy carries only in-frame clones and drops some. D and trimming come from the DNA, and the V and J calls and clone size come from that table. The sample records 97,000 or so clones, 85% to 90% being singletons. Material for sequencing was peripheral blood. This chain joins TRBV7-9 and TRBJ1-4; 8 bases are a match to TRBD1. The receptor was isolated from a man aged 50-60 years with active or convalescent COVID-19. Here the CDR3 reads CASSRDRKVAEKLFF. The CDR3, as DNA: TGTGCCAGCAGCCGGGACAGGAAGGTGGCTGAAAAACTGTTTTTT.